This record concerns one T cell receptor beta chain sequence. Its cognate antigen is unknown. Donors each provided 9.5 to 10 milliliters of peripheral blood. Germline CDR1 reads KGHDR; CDR2 reads SFDVKD. This CDR3 comprises 15 residues. Losses at the gene ends were 4 bases for V and 0 bases for J; bases not matched to a gene: 4. The sample is drawn from a study of blood T cells in healthy people across ages. Whole-study findings and limits: There was no known CMV status for donors, so expanded clonotype changes were possibly confounded.

The second PCR ran roughly 7 to 12 cycles with a sample-barcoded 5' primer and J-beta primers. TCRdb reprocessed the 5' RACE reads via MiXCR and lists one record per CDR3 protein. Of 910,000 or so distinct CDR3 sequences in the sample, roughly 51% were seen once. The chain employs TRBV24-1 and TRBJ2-7, with TRBD1 identical over 8 bases. Sample: blood. The clonotype originates from a woman in her sixties or seventies in good health. In DNA form, the CDR3 reads TGTGCCACCAGTGAGGGACAGGCCTACTCCTACGAGCAGTACTTC. It codes for CATSEGQAYSYEQYF.